The T cell receptor beta chain under discussion was sequenced for a study of post-analysis software for immune sequencing data. General observations from the study: TRBV segments more frequent in patients than in controls numbered roughly 5 and included TRBV5-6, TRBV5-1 and TRBV20-1.

Unique molecular identifiers were built into the TCR beta cDNA libraries. T cells numbering about 0.95 to 10 million gave rise to roughly 0.5 million cDNA molecules. TCRdb fed the PCR reads into MiXCR, producing one record per CDR3 protein. The repertoire includes 350,000 to 500,000 distinct CDR3 sequences, 30% to 40% of them detected once, and 7.5% to 8.5% sits in the top ten. Concerning this clonotype itself: What it recognizes is unknown.

Germline-derived CDR1 and CDR2 are SGHRS and YFSETQ. This CDR3 is built from 14 residues. J gave up 11 bases and V 3 bases, and 13 bases lay outside the gene matches. The receptor was isolated from a girl aged 2 to 9 with multiple sclerosis. This sequence joins TRBV5-1 and TRBJ1-1; 7 positions agree with TRBD1. Sequencing used blood. The CDR3 reads CASSSGRGADAAFF. The DNA for the CDR3 is TGCGCCAGCAGCTCGGGCAGGGGGGCTGACGCGGCTTTCTTT.